These T cell receptor beta chains were read from a single sample in a study of T cell responses to AZD1222 COVID-19 vaccine. Clones were sequenced by immunoSEQ multiplex PCR, and TCRdb holds only the in-frame ones, with some missing. The table lists 80,000 or so clones, over 75% of them singletons. Specimen: peripheral blood, collected 28 days after the second AZD1222 dose. These receptor sequences come from an adult who received the AZD1222 COVID-19 vaccine. The CDR3 runs from the conserved cysteine through the conserved F or W. The D gene is left open where the match is weak.

V: TRBV25-1
D: NA
J: TRBJ2-5
CDR3: CASSEFIGRGQETQYF
DNA: TGTGCCAGCAGTGAATTTATAGGTCGGGGACAAGAGACCCAGTACTTC

V: TRBV3-1/TRBV3-2
D: NA
J: TRBJ1-4
CDR3: CASSPTGKDEKLFF
DNA: TGTGCCAGCAGCCCAACAGGGAAGGATGAAAAACTGTTTTTT

V: TRBV3-1/TRBV3-2
D: TRBD1
J: TRBJ2-2
CDR3: CASSQRQGNTGELFF
DNA: TGTGCCAGCAGCCAGAGACAGGGGAACACCGGGGAGCTGTTTTTT

V: TRBV6-5
D: NA
J: TRBJ2-7
CDR3: CASSYRRGYEQYF
DNA: TGTGCCAGCAGTTACCGGCGGGGCTACGAGCAGTACTTC

V: TRBV5-6
D: NA
J: TRBJ1-2
CDR3: CASSLPANYGYTF
DNA: TGTGCCAGCAGCTTACCAGCTAACTATGGCTACACCTTC

V: TRBV5-5
D: NA
J: TRBJ1-5
CDR3: CASSLDSYSNQPQHF
DNA: TGTGCCAGCAGCTTGGACAGTTATAGCAATCAGCCCCAGCATTTT

V: TRBV5-4
D: NA
J: TRBJ1-5
CDR3: CASSLGGHQPQHF
DNA: TGTGCCAGCAGCTTGGGGGGGCATCAGCCCCAGCATTTT

V: TRBV4-2
D: NA
J: TRBJ2-7
CDR3: CASRGGTREQYF
DNA: TGTGCCAGCCGAGGCGGAACGAGGGAGCAGTACTTC

V: TRBV6-5
D: TRBD2
J: TRBJ2-7
CDR3: CASKGGTAYEQYF
DNA: TGTGCCAGCAAGGGAGGGACGGCCTACGAGCAGTACTTC

V: TRBV19
D: NA
J: TRBJ2-7
CDR3: CASSISDSSYEQYF
DNA: TGTGCCAGTAGTATAAGCGACAGCTCCTACGAGCAGTACTTC

V: TRBV11-2
D: NA
J: TRBJ2-4
CDR3: CASSLGNQGVAKNIQYF
DNA: TGTGCCAGCAGCTTAGGTAATCAAGGGGTAGCCAAAAACATTCAGTACTTC

V: TRBV9
D: TRBD2
J: TRBJ2-5
CDR3: CASSVGSGGVETQYF
DNA: TGTGCCAGCAGCGTAGGTAGCGGGGGAGTGGAGACCCAGTACTTC

V: TRBV11-2
D: TRBD2
J: TRBJ2-1
CDR3: CASSLDGGADGEQFF
DNA: TGTGCCAGCAGCTTAGACGGGGGGGCCGACGGTGAGCAGTTCTTC

V: TRBV5-6
D: TRBD1
J: TRBJ1-3
CDR3: CASSFGTAGNTIYF
DNA: TGTGCCAGCAGCTTTGGGACAGCTGGAAACACCATATATTTT

V: TRBV29-1
D: NA
J: TRBJ1-4
CDR3: CSVVGAGGGSEKLFF
DNA: TGCAGCGTTGTCGGGGCAGGCGGGGGGTCAGAAAAACTGTTTTTT